Below, one T cell receptor beta chain is given with its context. As yet, its antigen is unknown. These data are taken from a study of T cell responses to AZD1222 COVID-19 vaccine. Whole-study context: Second-dose timings of about 4 or about 12 weeks were pooled.

Findings and caveats of the study: There were repertoire samples only from the period after the peak T cell response. Along spike, vaccine-associated CD4 TCRs were found throughout, with dominance at 160-218 and 743-854. Clonal diversity was possibly underestimated; the donors were predominantly white British and more often female.

Germline values: CDR1 MGHRA, CDR2 YSYEKL. The CDR3 is 15 amino acids. The V gene lost 1 base and the J gene lost 4 bases, with 11 bases spanning the gap. TCRdb keeps only in-frame clones here, not all; method: immunoSEQ multiplex PCR. The profile covers under 170,000 clones, with 90% to 95% appearing a single time and roughly 1.3% taken by the ten largest. The sequence came from an adult in good health. The sample was peripheral blood, taken on day 0 of AZD1222 vaccination. The chain couples TRBV4-1 to TRBJ1-5; D gene unclear. As DNA, the CDR3 is TGCGCCAGCAGCCAAGTCGGGCAGATGAATCAGCCCCAGCATTTT. Its translation: CASSQVGQMNQPQHF.